This T cell receptor beta chain comes out of a study of blood T cell repertoires in COVID-19. Overall study context: Italy, Spain and the United States were the sources of the convalescent and acute COVID-19 samples. PBMCs, B-cell-depleted T cells, or T cells provided the cDNA or gDNA that made up the material.

Per the study methods: Reference gene primers were amplified, and this amplification served to estimate nucleated cell counts. Assay: immunoSEQ multiplex PCR; the TCRdb copy retains only in-frame clones and omits some. That table gives V, J and clone size, and the DNA gave D and trimming. Seen here are more than 65,000 clones, more than 75% observed once, and the top ten hold about 20%. This CDR3 has 13 residues. Sequenced material: peripheral blood. The chain employs TRBV21-1 and TRBJ1-2; the table names TRBD1, a call not compared with the DNA. TRBV21-1 is a documented pseudogene. This TCR came from a woman older than 75 with active or convalescent COVID-19. The CDR3: CATPDRDLYGYTF. Written as DNA, the CDR3 is TGTGCCACCCCGGACAGGGACCTCTATGGCTACACCTTC.